The present T cell receptor beta chain was sequenced within a study of cytomegalovirus exposure and HLA in healthy donors (dated by TCRdb to 2016 to 2017). Describing the broader study: An earlier analysis of 550 to 700 of the donors reported 250 to 300 Gb of sequence data and 120 million or so unique TCR beta sequences from 190 million or so T cells. Around 330 gigabases of sequencing data and approximately 91 million unique TCR sequences made up an early release that covered nearly 650 HLA-typed donors. The genetic ancestry cluster associated with self-reported Caucasian donors included approximately 85% of the 350 to 500 genotyped donors. The study was designed to test whether signatures of past pathogen exposure could be identified by cataloging public T cell receptors. The study used immunosequencing to profile the T cell repertoires of 666 subjects and linked those repertoires to cytomegalovirus serostatus. In addition to the first cohort of around 670 subjects, a separate validation cohort of over 90 different subjects was used. The study combined high-throughput TCR immunosequencing, statistical association of individual TCRs with disease status, and machine learning to predict cytomegalovirus infection status. To study patterns of TCR occurrence, a later analysis re-analyzed previously published TCR beta repertoires from just over 650 donors and added high-resolution HLA genotyping. In the later analysis, no new phenotypic data were used to find candidate immune exposures; instead, reliance was placed on TCR beta sequences and their occurrence across donors. In an earlier analysis of several hundred of the donors, high-throughput TCR beta sequencing was used to judge whether each TCR beta V gene segment behaved as functional or pseudogenic. Alongside the repertoire data, information on donor age, sex, ethnicity and CMV serostatus was compiled. Genome-wide SNP genotypes for about 65% of the roughly 670 donors were used in a later genetic analysis, which treated that subset as a discovery cohort. All discovery cohort repertoires had been generated on a single sequencing platform. HLA typing covered class I and class II loci at four-digit resolution. Typing coverage varied by locus: about 620-630 donors for A, B, C, DRB1 and DQB1; 522 for DQA1; around 610 for DPA1; 450 to 480 for DPB1. Four to six DR-DQ haplotypes were handled as single units for association and clustering, since linkage in the cohort was strong. On average, 235,054 unique TCR beta nucleotide sequences were sequenced per donor among roughly 430 genotyped donors of the cohort, with around 19% of those sequences being non-productive.

The full study reports these points: A later analysis found that TCR association rates varied across HLA loci, with DRB1 alleles showing the most associated TCRs and HLA-C alleles the fewest. For the cohort, immune exposure information was limited to CMV serostatus. The sequencing pipeline was judged likely to have produced a cluster of highly shared sequence variants as a technical artifact. An earlier analysis of roughly 570 of the donors showed that most TCR beta V segments appeared in productive rearrangements either about 87% or about 30% of the time, which broadly matched IMGT annotations. According to a later genetic analysis, donors in an Asian-associated ancestry cluster had fewer N-insertions in productive TCRs than the approximately 630-donor mean. A later genetic analysis associated a missense DCLRE1C variant with V-gene and J-gene trimming of TCR beta chains, and an independent cohort replicated the association. The classifier was reported to diagnose cytomegalovirus status with high specificity and sensitivity in both the original and validation cohorts. Several of the top co-occurrence clusters appeared to be linked to parvovirus B19, influenza, CMV and Epstein-Barr virus, according to a later analysis. The cohort was sequenced for TCR beta chains only, and without alpha or paired-chain data the features that could be detected were limited. In a later analysis, some 18,000 TCR beta sequences were associated with specific HLA alleles at a false discovery rate of 0.05. The earlier analysis of 587 of the donors excluded 15 to 20 rarely observed V segments, including chromosome 9 orphons, because counts were too low. Most TCR sequences were seen in very few donors, while some public TCRs were found in many individuals. Because HLA typing was missing for some donors at each locus, association tests included only the typed subset. Compared with equally common non-associated chains, HLA-associated TCR beta chains in a later analysis were more clonally expanded and had lower generation probabilities. Most CMV-associated TCR beta chains appeared to be HLA-restricted in a later analysis, and the HLA associations seemed to be driven largely by CMV exposure. Some IMGT-functional V segments, including TRBV6-2 and TRBV6-3, could not be told apart with the 87-base-pair reads, so those segments were excluded. Sequencing depth was assumed to be roughly uniform across donors in the presence/absence analyses, though that assumption may not hold. It was suggested by the authors that the approach could potentially be generalized to other disease states and immunological phenotypes. A total of 164 TCR beta chains were listed by the study as associated with cytomegalovirus. A further reported finding was that TCR beta sequences accurately predicted the HLA-A and HLA-B alleles for most subjects in the first cohort. A few of the identified cytomegalovirus-associated TCR beta chains were confirmed in vitro to be specific for cytomegalovirus antigens. Linkage disequilibrium might explain the correlated functional status among segregating V segments, but an unknown experimental factor could not be ruled out. When HLA alleles, especially DR and DQ, strongly co-occurred, TCR associations were difficult to assign to individual alleles.

Libraries were built with the immunoSEQ multiplex PCR assay. For the multiplex PCR, a mixture combining 60 forward primers for TCR Vbeta segments and 13 reverse primers for TCR Jbeta segments was used. Amplification of the CDR3 region of rearranged TCR beta genes was performed with a multiplex PCR assay on genomic DNA. Amplified TCR beta libraries were sequenced as 87-base-pair reads on the Illumina HiSeq System. As for the original processing: In a later analysis, 80 million or so unique TCR beta chains were counted across the roughly 670 repertoires, and roughly 9.9 million of these chains were shared by at least two donors. Raw reads were error-corrected and collapsed into unique sequences by a nearest-neighbor algorithm in which closely related sequences were merged to remove PCR and sequencing errors. To assign V, D and J gene segments, CDR3 sequences were aligned to IMGT reference sequences. For a sequence to be retained, a match of at least six nucleotides to both a V gene segment and a J gene segment was required. A rearrangement was called productive if the CDR3 had no stop codons and remained in frame with V and J, and every other rearrangement was called non-productive. Following IMGT convention, CDR3 was defined as the stretch from the second conserved V-encoded cysteine to the conserved J-encoded phenylalanine. The earlier analysis of some 600 of the donors excluded sequences that lacked an unambiguous match to a single V gene segment. In an earlier analysis of some 590 of the donors, V segments were called functional above 56.7% productive rearrangements and were called segregating when the between-donor standard deviation exceeded 5%. To diagnose cytomegalovirus status from the catalog of TCR beta chain sequences, a statistical classification framework was built. In a later analysis, V and J genes were assigned by comparing TCR nucleotide sequences against IMGT/GENE-DB human TR gene sequences. A later analysis assigned CDR3 sequences and most-parsimonious VDJ recombination scenarios with the TCRdist pipeline. In a later analysis, each TCR beta chain was defined by its CDR3 amino acid sequence together with its V-gene family, and reads lacking a unique V-gene family were excluded. A later analysis removed 592 highly shared, low-generation-probability nucleotide sequences to deal with suspected cross-contamination and a sequencing artifact. In a later analysis, a clonal expansion index for each public chain was calculated from normalized within-repertoire ranks of inferred template counts. In a later analysis, generation probabilities were computed using a VDJ recombination model fitted to out-of-frame rearrangements, and the results were checked against IGoR. A later analysis scored TCR-TCR, TCR-HLA and TCR-CMV co-occurrence with hypergeometric tests, applying a repertoire-size bias correction to TCR pairs. In a later analysis, false discovery rates were estimated by permuting HLA or CMV assignments 20 times. In a later analysis, co-occurring TCRs were grouped with DBSCAN, and TCRdist sequence similarity was added when clustering was performed within HLA-allele-positive subsets. Co-occurrence clustering excluded repertoires with fewer than 30,000 or more than 120,000 public chains, plus five with anomalous nucleotide sharing. TCRdb stores this immuneACCESS table with in-frame sequences only. Part of the clones is absent; in the studies checked, under half of the shortfall reflects unresolved V genes, and no reason is known for the rest. That table is the source of V, J and clone size, and D and trimming were worked out from the DNA. Across this sample there are 250,000 to 350,000 clones, with roughly 89% seen only once. The ten most abundant clones make up 3% to 4% of the sample.

The sample holds a few counts of this clone. Its cognate antigen has yet to be identified. Base qualities are not provided; no much larger clone lies one nucleotide away. In total, approximately 610 healthy bone marrow donors made up the cohort. At the time of sampling, all cohort members were nominally healthy, though unrecorded immune exposures were likely present. The donor was CMV seropositive and belonged to the group of 250 to 300 seropositive cohort members. A peripheral blood sample was provided by each donor, and peripheral blood mononuclear cells were used for TCR beta sequencing. The Qiagen DNeasy Blood Extraction Kit was used to extract genomic DNA from the blood cell samples. The CDR3 spans 14 residues, from the cysteine through the phenylalanine. The entry retains the CDR3 DNA only, 42 bases that are in frame from base 1. V is trimmed back by 5 bases and J by 4 bases, and the junction contains 5 bases that no gene match accounts for. The germline V gene (reference sequence) supplies CDR1 MNHEY and CDR2 SMNVEV.

The source of this sequence is a man aged 40-49 years in good health and CMV-seropositive. The chain joins TRBV27 to TRBJ2-3, with TRBD2 matching 8 junction bases. Source material: PBMCs. The CDR3 here reads CASSRREDADTQYF. Here is the DNA: TGTGCCAGCAGTCGGCGGGAGGATGCAGATACGCAGTATTTT.